The 31 T cell receptor beta chains listed next were all sequenced from one sample in a study of shared clonotypes between healthy human individuals. Clones were read by immunoSEQ multiplex PCR, and TCRdb kept only the in-frame ones, dropping some. There are about 870,000 clones in the sample; approximately 92% occur only once, and approximately 25% lies in the top ten. Naive-designated CD8 cells lacked CD45RO, were positively enriched for CCR7, and omitted terminally differentiated effector memory CD45RA+ cells. Sequencing was done on a sample of naive CD8+ T cells sorted from blood. These receptor sequences come from a man younger than 45 in good health.

V is TRBV27 and J is TRBJ2-1, with D possibly being TRBD2 (6 bases). The germline gives CDR1 MNHEY, CDR2 SMNVEV (reference sequence). Trimming took 5 bases from V and 5 from J, leaving 16 bases between them. This CDR3 is built from 15 residues. CDR3 loop: CASSGLGTGDNEQFF. For the CDR3, the DNA is TGTGCCAGCAGTGGACTCGGGACTGGGGACAATGAGCAGTTCTTC.

DNA of the CDR3: TGTGCCAGCAGCCCGGACAGGGGAGAGGAAAAACTGTTTTTT. It codes for CASSPDRGEEKLFF. The chain is built from TRBV7-9 and TRBJ1-4; 9 bases align to TRBD1. The CDR3 runs 14 residues. V gave up 5 bases and J gave up 8 bases; unmatched junction bases: 6. Germline assignment: CDR1 SEHNR and CDR2 FQNEAQ (reference sequence).

As concerns this clone: The sample carries other DNA sequences with the same CDR3. V gene TRBV5-1 combines with J gene TRBJ2-7; D remains ambiguous. Germline lookup yields CDR1 SGHRS and CDR2 YFSETQ. The CDR3 length is 13 residues. Trimming took 0 bases from V and 2 from J, leaving 6 bases between them. Here the CDR3 DNA reads TGCGCCAGCAGCTTGGGCAGAGCCTACGAGCAGTACTTC. Encoded protein: CASSLGRAYEQYF.

About this clone: The DNA is left out, because the CDR3 cannot be placed on it with certainty; the CDR3 is given as TCRdb lists it. This chain joins TRBV11-1 and TRBJ1-1; the table assigns TRBD1, which was not confirmed against the DNA. Germline values: CDR1 SGHAT, CDR2 FQDESV (reference sequence). The CDR3 totals 15 residues, both ends included. The CDR3: CASSSGVPGYTEAFF.

J is TRBJ2-2 and V is TRBV11-2, with TRBD1 identical over 8 bases. The ends lost 2 bases at V and 7 bases at J; junction bases unmatched: 6. Germline CDR1 reads SGHAT; CDR2 reads FQNNGV. The CDR3 runs to 15 residues. The CDR3 reads CASSLLQGAVGELFF. The CDR3 DNA is TGTGCCAGCAGCTTACTCCAGGGGGCCGTCGGGGAGCTGTTTTTT.

The rearrangement joins TRBV27 to TRBJ2-7; 7 bases fit TRBD2. The J segment lost 1 base and the V segment lost 5 bases, leaving 14 bases of the junction unmatched. CDR3 size: 17 residues. Germline V gives CDR1 MNHEY, CDR2 SMNVEV (reference sequence). The CDR3 bases are TGTGCCAGCAGTGTGGGGGTAGCGGGTAGTTCTTCCTACGAGCAGTACTTC. Translation: CASSVGVAGSSSYEQYF.

The chain carries TRBV27 and TRBJ2-2; 7 nucleotides agree with TRBD2. With V trimmed by 3 bases and J by 1 base, 2 bases remained unmatched. CDR3 size: 15 residues. Germline V gives CDR1 MNHEY, CDR2 SMNVEV (reference sequence). CDR3 coding DNA: TGTGCCAGCAGTTTGGGAGGGGTGAACACCGGGGAGCTGTTTTTT. Amino acid sequence: CASSLGGVNTGELFF.

CDR3 amino acids: CASSEGAGGETQYF. DNA for the CDR3: TGCGCCAGCAGTGAAGGGGCAGGGGGGGAGACCCAGTACTTC. The chain is built from TRBV10-1 and TRBJ2-5, with a possible D match to TRBD1 (7 bases). Germline V CDR1 and CDR2: WNHNN, SYGVQD (reference sequence). This CDR3 is 14 amino acids long. The V end lost 3 bases, the J end lost 5 bases, and 13 bases lay between the germline ends.

The rearrangement joins TRBV4-1 to TRBJ2-4; 11 nucleotides line up with TRBD2. Germline CDR1 MGHRA, CDR2 YSYEKL. The CDR3 totals 17 residues. V trimming: 1 base; J trimming: 8 bases; junction bases outside the gene matches: 10. The CDR3 loop is CASSQVLASGRRHIQYF. In DNA, the CDR3 is TGCGCCAGCAGCCAAGTACTGGCTAGCGGGAGGAGGCACATTCAGTACTTC.

The chain combines TRBV5-6 with TRBJ2-1, with TRBD1 as a possible D gene (6 bases). Trimming left V 0 bases short and J 8 bases short, with 12 bases between. From germline, CDR1 is SGHDT and CDR2 YYEEEE. The CDR3 loop spans 14 amino acids. The CDR3 reads CASSLATGYHEQFF. Written as DNA, the CDR3 is TGTGCCAGCAGCTTGGCAACAGGGTATCATGAGCAGTTCTTC.

The rearrangement links TRBV6-5 to TRBJ1-2; D remains ambiguous. The length of the CDR3 is 15 residues. The germline V and J ends were trimmed by 4 bases and 4 bases, with 16 bases remaining between them. Germline V gene data show CDR1 as MNHEY and CDR2 as SVGAGI. CDR3 sequence (DNA): TGTGCCAGCAGTTCCGGTGTCGCACCGGGCTATGGCTACACCTTC. Its translation: CASSSGVAPGYGYTF.

The chain links TRBV19 to TRBJ2-4; no firm D call. This CDR3 contains 15 residues. Germline V gene data show CDR1 as LNHDA and CDR2 as SQIVND (reference sequence). The V and J ends lost 1 base and 3 bases respectively, with 10 bases between them. CDR3 sequence (DNA): TGTGCCAGTAGTATAGGAGGCAGTAACAAAAACATTCAGTACTTC. Its translation: CASSIGGSNKNIQYF.

The chain has TRBV5-5 and TRBJ2-1; D may be TRBD2 (6 bases). Trimming left V 4 bases short and J 7 bases short, with 18 bases between. Per the germline V gene, CDR1 is SGHKS and CDR2 is YYEKEE (reference sequence). The CDR3 has 15 amino acids. The CDR3 DNA reads TGTGCCAGCAGCCCGCATGAGACGGCGGGAAATGAGCAGTTCTTC. It yields the protein CASSPHETAGNEQFF.

The V gene is TRBV5-6, the J gene TRBJ2-1; TRBD2 aligns across 8 bases. Germline V gene lookup returns CDR1 SGHDT and CDR2 YYEEEE. The trim removed 3 bases at V and 11 bases at J, leaving 7 bases unmatched. CDR3 size: 13 residues. The CDR3 nucleotides are TGTGCCAGCAGCTCGGGGGGGGGAATGAAGCAGTTCTTC. Encoded protein: CASSSGGGMKQFF.

The rearrangement uses TRBV10-2 and TRBJ1-1; 11 nucleotides align to TRBD1. The CDR3 has 16 amino acids. The V and J ends lost 6 bases and 3 bases, in that order; junction bases with no gene match: 9. Germline V lookup: CDR1 WSHSY, CDR2 SAAADI. DNA of the CDR3: TGCGCCAGCAGCTCCGGGACAGGGGGTTTGGACACTGAAGCTTTCTTT. It translates to CASSSGTGGLDTEAFF.

The rearrangement joins TRBV28 to TRBJ2-3, with D uncertain. This CDR3 is 14 amino acids long. The germline V and J ends were trimmed by 2 bases and 0 bases, with 6 bases remaining between them. Germline CDR1 MDHEN, CDR2 SYDVKM. The CDR3 DNA sequence: TGTGCCAGCAGTTTAATCTCTAGCACAGATACGCAGTATTTT. It translates to CASSLISSTDTQYF.

V is TRBV4-1 and J is TRBJ2-1; D is undetermined. V was clipped by 4 bases and J by 8 bases, with 12 bases between them. The germline gives CDR1 MGHRA, CDR2 YSYEKL. This CDR3 spans 13 amino acids. DNA of the CDR3: TGCGCCAGCAGCCCACCAGGCGTAGATGAGCAGTTCTTC. This encodes CASSPPGVDEQFF.

This chain links TRBV6-1 with TRBJ2-7; D ambiguous. Germline V gene data show CDR1 as MNHNS and CDR2 as SASEGT. V gave up 11 bases and J gave up 1 base, with 18 bases separating them. This CDR3 has 14 residues. CDR3 coding DNA: TGTGCCGCAGCGATTAATCTTAGGTCCTACGAGCAGTACTTC. Amino acid sequence: CAAAINLRSYEQYF.

Points on this clone: This sample includes further DNA sequences coding for the same CDR3. The chain uses TRBV27 and TRBJ1-2; a possible D gene is TRBD1 (6 bases). Trimming took 4 bases from V and 2 from J, leaving 8 bases between them. The germline V gene has CDR1 MNHEY and CDR2 SMNVEV (reference sequence). CDR3 length equals 13 residues. CDR3 loop: CASSSGGNYGYTF. The DNA of the CDR3 is TGTGCCAGCAGTTCGGGGGGCAACTATGGCTACACCTTC.

This chain uses TRBV5-1 with TRBJ2-1; D gene ambiguous. Trimming stripped 3 bases from V and 3 bases from J, with 13 bases between. In germline, CDR1 is SGHRS, CDR2 YFSETQ. The CDR3 runs to 15 residues. In DNA, the CDR3 is TGCGCCAGCAGCTATGACCAAGGATACTACAATGAGCAGTTCTTC. Translated: CASSYDQGYYNEQFF.

V and J are TRBV10-1 and TRBJ2-7; 13 positions agree with TRBD2. This CDR3 contains 16 residues. CDR1 and CDR2 from the germline V gene are WNHNN and SYGVQD (reference sequence). V dropped 2 bases and J dropped 5; count of bases not matched to a gene: 6. The CDR3 DNA follows: TGCGCCAGCAGTGAGAGGGGACTAGCGGGAAGCGACGAGCAGTACTTC. Translated, it gives CASSERGLAGSDEQYF.

The chain combines TRBV7-6 with TRBJ2-1; 10 positions agree with TRBD2. The V gene end was trimmed by 6 bases and the J gene end by 10 bases; junction bases not matched to a gene: 9. The CDR3 runs to 14 residues. CDR1 SGHVS and CDR2 FNYEAQ come from the germline V gene. For the CDR3, the DNA is TGTGCCAGCAGGTTTGCTAGCGGGAGAGGCGAGCAGTTCTTC. Protein product: CASRFASGRGEQFF.

The chain uses TRBV9 and TRBJ2-1; no definite D call. The CDR3 contains 13 residues. Germline lookup yields CDR1 SGDLS and CDR2 YYNGEE. Trimming stripped 1 base from V and 8 bases from J, with 10 bases between. CDR3 nucleotide sequence: TGTGCCAGCAGCGTAAATACCCCGTATGAGCAGTTCTTC. Amino acids: CASSVNTPYEQFF.

The chain links TRBV27 to TRBJ1-2; D unclear. V gave up 2 bases and J gave up 1 base, with 11 bases separating them. The V gene's germline CDR1 is MNHEY and CDR2 SMNVEV (reference sequence). The length of the CDR3 is 15 residues. The CDR3 loop reads CASSLTNHRNYGYTF. The CDR3 DNA sequence: TGTGCCAGCAGTTTAACCAATCATCGTAACTATGGCTACACCTTC.

The genes are TRBV7-2 and TRBJ2-3; 9 bases map to TRBD2. This CDR3 has 15 residues. J gave up 3 bases and V 3 bases, and 4 bases lay outside the gene matches. The germline gives CDR1 SGHTA, CDR2 FQGNSA. CDR3 nucleotide sequence: TGTGCCAGCAGCTTTAGCGGGAGTAGAACAGATACGCAGTATTTT. It encodes CASSFSGSRTDTQYF.

This clone occurred once. The genes are TRBV11-2 and TRBJ2-3; the D gene could be TRBD1 or TRBD2 (5 bases each). Per germline, CDR1 SGHAT and CDR2 FQNNGV. This CDR3 comprises 16 residues. V lost 1 base, J lost 3 bases, and 14 bases lay in between. The CDR3 bases are TGTGCCAGCAGCTTAGGCCAGTTGGGGGTAACAGATACGCAGTATTTT. This codes for CASSLGQLGVTDTQYF.

The chain carries TRBV15 and TRBJ2-1, with 8 bases identical to TRBD1. CDR3 size: 15 residues. The V gene end was trimmed by 4 bases and the J gene end by 4 bases; junction bases not matched to a gene: 6. Per the germline V gene, CDR1 is LNHNV and CDR2 is YYDKDF (reference sequence). CDR3 region: CATSKDRAVYNEQFF. The CDR3 nucleotides read TGTGCCACCAGCAAGGACAGGGCCGTGTACAATGAGCAGTTCTTC.

The chain has TRBV28 and TRBJ2-7; 8 bases map to TRBD1. The CDR3 loop spans 15 amino acids. Germline loops: CDR1 MDHEN, CDR2 SYDVKM. J gave up 3 bases and V 3 bases, and 7 bases lay outside the gene matches. CDR3 region: CASSLISTGDYEQYF. The CDR3 bases are TGTGCCAGCAGTTTGATTTCGACAGGGGACTACGAGCAGTACTTC.

The chain employs TRBV19 and TRBJ2-1; 10 bases align to TRBD1. Germline CDR1 is LNHDA and CDR2 is SQIVND (reference sequence). The CDR3 spans 15 residues. Trimming took 5 bases from V and 6 from J; bases not matched to a gene: 7. The CDR3 nucleotides read TGTGCCAGTAGTGGGCCGGGACAGGGGATCAATGAGCAGTTCTTC. Protein sequence: CASSGPGQGINEQFF. The whole variable domain, filled in from reference TRBV19 and TRBJ2-1, reads DGGITQSPKYLFRKEGQNVTLSCEQNLNHDAMYWYRQDPGQGLRLIYYSQIVNDFQKGDIAEGYSVSREKKESFPLTVTSAQKNPTAFYLCASSGPGQGINEQFFGPGTRLTVL.

The V call is TRBV7-9, the J call TRBJ1-2, with D maybe TRBD1 (5 bases). This CDR3 contains 15 residues. Germline CDR1 reads SEHNR; CDR2 reads FQNEAQ (reference sequence). The V gene lost 2 bases and the J gene lost 8 bases, with 18 bases spanning the gap. The CDR3 region has the DNA TGTGCCAGCAGCTTACAGGACACATTCTATAGCGGCTACACCTTC. It encodes CASSLQDTFYSGYTF.

This clone has a single count. The rearrangement uses TRBV9 and TRBJ2-1; D could derive from TRBD1 or TRBD2 (5 bases each). The germline V gene encodes CDR1 SGDLS and CDR2 YYNGEE. The CDR3 is 15 amino acids. Trimming removed 0 bases at V and 5 bases at J, with 12 bases between. The CDR3 nucleotides read TGTGCCAGCAGCGTAGACGGGGCCCTTCACAATGAGCAGTTCTTC. This codes for CASSVDGALHNEQFF.